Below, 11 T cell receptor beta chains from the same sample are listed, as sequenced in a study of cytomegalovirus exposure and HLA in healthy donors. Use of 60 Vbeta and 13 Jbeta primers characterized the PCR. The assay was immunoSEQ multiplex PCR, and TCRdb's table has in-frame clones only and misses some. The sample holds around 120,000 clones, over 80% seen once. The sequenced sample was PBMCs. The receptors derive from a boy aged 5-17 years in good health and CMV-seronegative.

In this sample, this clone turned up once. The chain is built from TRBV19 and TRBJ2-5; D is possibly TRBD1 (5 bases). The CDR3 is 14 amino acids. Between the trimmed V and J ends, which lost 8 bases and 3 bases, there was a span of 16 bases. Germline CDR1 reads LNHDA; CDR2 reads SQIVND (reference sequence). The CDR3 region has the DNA TGTGCCAGTCGACCCTGGGGCGAAGAAGAGACCCAGTACTTC. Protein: CASRPWGEEETQYF.

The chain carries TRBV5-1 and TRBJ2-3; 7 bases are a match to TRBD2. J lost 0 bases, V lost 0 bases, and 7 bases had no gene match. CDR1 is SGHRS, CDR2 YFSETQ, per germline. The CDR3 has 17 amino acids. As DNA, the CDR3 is TGCGCCAGCAGCTTGGTTGCTAGCGGAGCTAGCACAGATACGCAGTATTTT. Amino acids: CASSLVASGASTDTQYF.

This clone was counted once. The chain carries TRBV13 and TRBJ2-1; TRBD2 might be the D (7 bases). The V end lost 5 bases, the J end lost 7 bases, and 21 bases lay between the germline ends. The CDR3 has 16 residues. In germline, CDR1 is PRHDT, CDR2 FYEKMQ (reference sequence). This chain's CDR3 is CASSPPRRGRGNEQFF. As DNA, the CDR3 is TGTGCCAGCAGCCCCCCCAGGAGGGGGAGGGGGAATGAGCAGTTCTTC.

DNA for the CDR3: TGTGCCAGCAGTTACACAGGGCAGGATGGCTACACCTTC. This codes for CASSYTGQDGYTF. The chain uses TRBV7-9 and TRBJ1-2, with a weak D call TRBD1 (6 bases). Germline V gene data show CDR1 as SEHNR and CDR2 as FQNEAQ (reference sequence). CDR3 length equals 13 residues. The V end was cut by 6 bases, the J end by 6 bases, with 14 bases between.

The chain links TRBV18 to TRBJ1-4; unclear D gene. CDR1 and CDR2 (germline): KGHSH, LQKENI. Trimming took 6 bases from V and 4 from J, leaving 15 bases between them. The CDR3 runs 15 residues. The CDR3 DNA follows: TGTGCCAGCTCGGTCTCCGGGAGCCTTAATGAAAAACTGTTTTTT. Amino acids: CASSVSGSLNEKLFF. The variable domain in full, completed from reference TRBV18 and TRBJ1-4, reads NAGVMQNPRHLVRRRGQEARLRCSPMKGHSHVYWYRQLPEEGLKFMVYLQKENIIDESGMPKERFSAEFPKEGPSILRIQQVVRGDSAAYFCASSVSGSLNEKLFFGSGTQLSVL.

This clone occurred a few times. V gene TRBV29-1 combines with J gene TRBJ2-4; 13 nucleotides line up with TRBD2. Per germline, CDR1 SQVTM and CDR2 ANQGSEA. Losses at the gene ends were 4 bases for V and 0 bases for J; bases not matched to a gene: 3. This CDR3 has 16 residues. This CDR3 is CSVGTSGSLAKNIQYF. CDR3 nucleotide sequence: TGCAGCGTTGGGACTAGCGGGAGTTTAGCCAAAAACATTCAGTACTTC.

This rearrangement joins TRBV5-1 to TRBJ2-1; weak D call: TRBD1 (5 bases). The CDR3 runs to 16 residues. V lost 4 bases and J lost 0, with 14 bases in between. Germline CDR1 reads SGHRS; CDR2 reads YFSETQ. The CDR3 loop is CASSLTALSSYNEQFF. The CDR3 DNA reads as TGCGCCAGCAGCCTGACAGCCTTAAGCTCCTACAATGAGCAGTTCTTC.

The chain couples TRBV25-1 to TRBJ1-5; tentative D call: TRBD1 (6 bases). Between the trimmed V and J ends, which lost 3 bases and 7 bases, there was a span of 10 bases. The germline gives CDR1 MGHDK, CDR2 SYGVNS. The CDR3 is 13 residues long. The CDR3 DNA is TGTGCCAGCAGTGACCTACAGGGACAGCCCCAGCATTTT. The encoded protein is CASSDLQGQPQHF. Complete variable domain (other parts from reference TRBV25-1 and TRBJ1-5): EADIYQTPRYLVIGTGKKITLECSQTMGHDKMYWYQQDPGMELHLIHYSYGVNSTEKGDLSSESTVSRIRTEHFPLTLESARPSHTSQYLCASSDLQGQPQHFGDGTRLSIL.

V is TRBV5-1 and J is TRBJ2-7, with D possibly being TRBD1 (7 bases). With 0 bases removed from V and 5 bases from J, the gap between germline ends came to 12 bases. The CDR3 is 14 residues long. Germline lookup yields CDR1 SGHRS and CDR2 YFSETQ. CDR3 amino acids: CASSLGQGGNEQYF. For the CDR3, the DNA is TGCGCCAGCAGCTTGGGACAGGGAGGCAACGAGCAGTACTTC.

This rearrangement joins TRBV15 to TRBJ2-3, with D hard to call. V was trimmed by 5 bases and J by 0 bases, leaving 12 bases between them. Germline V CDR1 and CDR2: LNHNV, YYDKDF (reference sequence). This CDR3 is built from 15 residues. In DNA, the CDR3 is TGTGCCACCAGCCCCGGGTATGCGAGCACAGATACGCAGTATTTT. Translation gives CATSPGYASTDTQYF.

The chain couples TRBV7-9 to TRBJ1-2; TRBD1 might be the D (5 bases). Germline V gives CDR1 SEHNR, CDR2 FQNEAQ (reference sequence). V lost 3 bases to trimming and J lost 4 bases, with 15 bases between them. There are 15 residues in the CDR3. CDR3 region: CASSFLTDSLYGYTF. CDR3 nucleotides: TGTGCCAGCAGCTTTTTGACAGACTCCCTCTATGGCTACACCTTC.